Following are 5 T cell receptor beta chains from one sample sequenced in a study of blood T cell repertoires in COVID-19. Sequencing was performed with immunoSEQ multiplex PCR; in TCRdb, only in-frame clones are kept and a portion is missing. The sample lists a few hundred thousand clones; 80% were seen once. The specimen was PBMCs or T cells enriched from blood (not recorded which). Receptor source: a middle-aged woman with acute COVID-19.

This clone was observed a few times. This chain links TRBV7-2 with TRBJ1-3, with D unresolved. Looked up from germline, CDR1 is SGHTA and CDR2 is FQGNSA. CDR3 length: 13 amino acids. V was shortened by 4 bases and J by 4 bases, with 8 bases between the two germline ends. The CDR3 DNA is TGTGCCAGCAGCTCCGGAGGGGGAAACACCATATATTTT. Residues: CASSSGGGNTIYF.

The V call is TRBV30, the J call TRBJ2-1; D is perhaps TRBD1 (6 bases). This CDR3 contains 12 residues. V was trimmed by 3 bases and J by 6 bases, leaving 9 bases between them. CDR1 and CDR2 from the germline V gene are GTSNPN and SVGIG (reference sequence). In DNA, the CDR3 is TGTGCCTGGAGAGGGGGTTTCAATGAGCAGTTCTTC. Its translation: CAWRGGFNEQFF.

This clone was observed a single time. J is TRBJ2-1 and V is TRBV4-1; tentatively, D is TRBD2 (5 bases). Germline assignment: CDR1 MGHRA and CDR2 YSYEKL. V lost 0 bases, J lost 0 bases, and 12 bases lay in between. The length of the CDR3 is 17 residues. CDR3 nucleotide sequence: TGCGCCAGCAGCCAAGATCAGGAAGCGGCCTCCTACAATGAGCAGTTCTTC. Translation: CASSQDQEAASYNEQFF.

This clone was observed many times. The rearrangement joins TRBV14 to TRBJ2-7, with TRBD2 identical over 10 bases. The CDR3 sequence is 15 residues long. The V segment lost 4 bases and the J segment 5 bases; nucleotides outside the gene matches: 8. Germline values: CDR1 SGHDN, CDR2 FVKESK. CDR3 loop: CASSPASGSNNEQYF. The CDR3 coding sequence is TGTGCCAGCAGCCCCGCTAGCGGGAGTAACAACGAGCAGTACTTC.

The V call is TRBV5-6, the J call TRBJ1-2, with TRBD1 as a possible D gene (5 bases). Germline V gene lookup returns CDR1 SGHDT and CDR2 YYEEEE. The CDR3 extends over 13 amino acids. V lost 4 bases to trimming and J lost 6 bases, with 13 bases between them. The CDR3 region is CASSGASGDGYTF. In DNA form, the CDR3 reads TGTGCCAGCAGCGGGGCCTCTGGGGATGGCTACACCTTC.